These 5 T cell receptor beta chains were sequenced from one sample in a study of blood T cells in healthy people across ages. A second roughly 6 to 12 cycle PCR used barcoded and J-beta primers. From the 5' RACE reads, TCRdb called clonotypes with MiXCR, one entry per CDR3 protein. The table has about 1,800,000 distinct CDR3 sequences, 28% seen once. What was sequenced was blood. The receptors derive from a woman aged 25-40 years in good health.

In its sample, this clonotype was seen many times. The chain links TRBV6-6 to TRBJ2-1, with 8 bases that match TRBD2. Germline loops: CDR1 MNHNY, CDR2 SVGAGI (reference sequence). CDR3 length: 14 amino acids. Trimming cost V 5 bases and J 6 bases; bases outside gene matches: 6. DNA for the CDR3: TGTGCCAGCAGTAACGGACTAGCCCTCAATGAGCAGTTCTTC. Protein sequence: CASSNGLALNEQFF.

This clonotype was seen only a few times. CDR3 protein: CASSQDRLSSYEQYF. The CDR3, as DNA: TGTGCCAGCAGCCAGGACAGGTTAAGCTCCTACGAGCAGTACTTC. The J gene is TRBJ2-7, the V gene TRBV14; 7 bases align to TRBD1. The V gene's germline CDR1 is SGHDN and CDR2 FVKESK. V lost 3 bases, J lost 0 bases, and 5 bases stayed unmatched. The CDR3 runs 15 residues.

This clonotype was detected ten times or more. The chain couples TRBV20-1 to TRBJ2-5; D is ambiguous. V was pared by 5 bases and J by 1 base, with 5 bases between. Germline values: CDR1 DFQATT, CDR2 SNEGSKA (reference sequence). The CDR3 consists of 11 residues. The CDR3 nucleotides read TGCAGTGCTCTGATCCAAGAGACCCAGTACTTC. Translating gives CSALIQETQYF.

In its sample, this clonotype was seen a few times. The chain couples TRBV10-3 to TRBJ2-1; 9 positions agree with TRBD2. V lost 4 bases and J lost 7; bases outside the gene matches: 5. The length of the CDR3 is 14 residues. Germline V gene lookup returns CDR1 ENHRY and CDR2 SYGVKD. CDR3 sequence reads: CAISGGGAVNEQFF. CDR3 in DNA: TGTGCCATCAGTGGCGGGGGGGCTGTAAATGAGCAGTTCTTC.

At least ten counts were recorded for this clonotype. The chain joins TRBV12-3 or TRBV12-4 to TRBJ1-2; D may be TRBD1 (5 bases). The CDR3 covers 12 residues. V lost 7 bases and J 2 bases, leaving 8 bases between the germline ends. CDR3 in DNA: TGTGCCAGCACCCAGGGAAACTATGGCTACACCTTC. It codes for CASTQGNYGYTF.